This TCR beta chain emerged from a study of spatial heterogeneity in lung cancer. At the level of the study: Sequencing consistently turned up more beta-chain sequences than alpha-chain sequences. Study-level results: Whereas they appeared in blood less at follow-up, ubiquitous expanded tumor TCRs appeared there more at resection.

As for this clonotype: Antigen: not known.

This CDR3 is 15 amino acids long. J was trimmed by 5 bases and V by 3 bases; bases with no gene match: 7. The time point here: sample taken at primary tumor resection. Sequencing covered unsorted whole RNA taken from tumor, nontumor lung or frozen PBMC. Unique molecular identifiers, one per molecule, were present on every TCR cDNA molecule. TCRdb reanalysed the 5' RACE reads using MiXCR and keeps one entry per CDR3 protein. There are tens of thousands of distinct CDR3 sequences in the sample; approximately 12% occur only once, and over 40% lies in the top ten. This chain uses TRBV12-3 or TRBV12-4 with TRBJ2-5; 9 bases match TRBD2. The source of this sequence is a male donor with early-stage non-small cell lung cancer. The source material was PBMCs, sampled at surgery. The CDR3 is CASSFSGGTRETQYF. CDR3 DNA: TGTGCCAGCAGTTTTAGCGGGGGCACCAGGGAGACCCAGTACTTC.